Shown below are 15 T cell receptor beta chains from a single sample sequenced in a study of shared clonotypes between healthy human individuals. Generated by immunoSEQ multiplex PCR, the TCRdb table keeps only in-frame clones and is missing some. The repertoire holds some 1.5 million clones, with under 99% as singletons. Specimen: naive CD4+ T cells sorted from blood. The subset was: CD45RA+ positively selected. Receptor source: a man aged 30-40 years in good health.

The chain links TRBV11-2 to TRBJ1-2; tentative D call: TRBD1 (5 bases). This CDR3 has 14 residues. The ends were cut back, 5 bases at V and 5 bases at J, with 15 bases in the middle. From germline, CDR1 is SGHAT and CDR2 FQNNGV. The DNA of the CDR3 is TGTGCCAGCAGCCGCCCTAGGGGACCGTATGGCTACACCTTC. Its protein is CASSRPRGPYGYTF.

The chain employs TRBV18 and TRBJ1-5; no clear D. The CDR3 is 15 residues long. CDR1 and CDR2 (germline): KGHSH, LQKENI. V was trimmed by 3 bases and J by 0 bases, leaving 9 bases between them. As DNA, the CDR3 is TGTGCCAGCTCACCTCTTTCTAATAGCAATCAGCCCCAGCATTTT. It translates to CASSPLSNSNQPQHF.

This rearrangement joins TRBV5-1 to TRBJ2-5; D is possibly TRBD2 (5 bases). This CDR3 has 16 amino acids. The V and J ends lost 0 bases and 1 base respectively, with 13 bases between them. The germline V gene has CDR1 SGHRS and CDR2 YFSETQ. CDR3 residues: CASSLEGLAFQETQYF. DNA for the CDR3: TGCGCCAGCAGCTTGGAGGGTCTAGCTTTCCAAGAGACCCAGTACTTC.

The chain recombines TRBV19 with TRBJ2-7; 7 bases line up with TRBD1. CDR3 length: 14 residues. The junction had 8 bases not matched to a gene; V was cut back by 5 bases and J by 4 bases. Per germline, CDR1 LNHDA and CDR2 SQIVND (reference sequence). The CDR3, as DNA: TGTGCCAGTAGTCGCTCAGGGGGTGGGTACGAGCAGTACTTC. Translating gives CASSRSGGGYEQYF.

The chain employs TRBV10-1 and TRBJ2-1, with TRBD2 identical over 15 bases. Germline-derived CDR1 and CDR2 are WNHNN and SYGVQD (reference sequence). The CDR3 extends over 18 amino acids. J was trimmed by 4 bases and V by 7 bases; bases with no gene match: 11. The CDR3 is CASIEGLAGGNYYNEQFF. The CDR3 nucleotides read TGCGCCAGCATTGAAGGACTAGCGGGAGGGAATTATTACAATGAGCAGTTCTTC.

V gene TRBV19 combines with J gene TRBJ1-5, with D unresolved. The CDR3 contains 13 residues. V was shortened by 5 bases and J by 6 bases, with 11 bases between the two germline ends. CDR1 is LNHDA, CDR2 SQIVND, per germline (reference sequence). In DNA form, the CDR3 reads TGTGCCAGTAGTCAACACCTTACTCAGCCCCAGCATTTT. Translated: CASSQHLTQPQHF.

The CDR3 is CASSLGELTGLDEQYF. The CDR3 DNA is TGCGCCAGCAGCTTGGGAGAATTGACAGGCCTCGACGAGCAGTACTTC. The chain combines TRBV5-1 with TRBJ2-7, with D tentatively TRBD1 (6 bases). Germline V gene sequence: CDR1 SGHRS, CDR2 YFSETQ. The V end lost 0 bases, the J end lost 5 bases, and 18 bases lay between the germline ends. This CDR3 spans 16 amino acids.

The rearrangement links TRBV29-1 to TRBJ2-7, with D unresolved. The CDR3 length is 13 residues. Trimming took 0 bases from V and 6 from J, leaving 12 bases between them. Germline lookup yields CDR1 SQVTM and CDR2 ANQGSEA. In DNA form, the CDR3 reads TGCAGCGTTGAAGAACAGTCTCGCGGCGAGCAGTACTTC. Protein: CSVEEQSRGEQYF.

Comment on this clone: At the DNA level, this CDR3 is encoded by other sequences in the same sample as well. The V and J genes are TRBV5-1 and TRBJ2-1; 7 nucleotides align to TRBD1. Germline V gene data show CDR1 as SGHRS and CDR2 as YFSETQ. V trimming: 0 bases; J trimming: 1 base; junction bases outside the gene matches: 4. The CDR3 is 16 residues long. The CDR3 region has the DNA TGCGCCAGCAGCTTGGCCGCAGGGGGTTCCTACAATGAGCAGTTCTTC. It yields the protein CASSLAAGGSYNEQFF.

This clone was seen just once. The chain combines TRBV7-2 with TRBJ1-2; 10 nucleotides align to TRBD1. Per germline, CDR1 SGHTA and CDR2 FQGNSA. V lost 1 base to trimming and J lost 4 bases; unmatched junction nucleotides: 12. The CDR3 runs 18 residues. CDR3 protein: CASSLGVGTGALIYGYTF. CDR3 sequence (DNA): TGTGCCAGCAGCTTAGGGGTGGGGACAGGGGCCCTGATCTATGGCTACACCTTC.

The rearrangement joins TRBV7-4 to TRBJ2-1; D is perhaps TRBD1 or TRBD2 (5 bases each). The germline gives CDR1 SGHVT, CDR2 SQSDAQ. The ends were cut back, 5 bases at V and 14 bases at J, with 13 bases in the middle. This CDR3 is built from 11 residues. The CDR3 spells CASSQGGAEFF. CDR3 in DNA: TGTGCCAGCAGCCAGGGTGGAGCGGAGTTCTTC. Complete variable domain (other parts from reference TRBV7-4 and TRBJ2-1): GAGVSQSPRYKVAKRGRDVALRCDSISGHVTLYWYRQTLGQGSEVLTYSQSDAQRDKSGRPSGRFSAERPERSVSTLKIQRTEQGDSAVYLCASSQGGAEFFGPGTRLTVL.

The chain recombines TRBV4-1 with TRBJ2-7; D perhaps matches TRBD2 (5 bases). The ends were cut back, 4 bases at V and 3 bases at J, with 16 bases in the middle. CDR1 and CDR2 (germline): MGHRA, YSYEKL. This CDR3 contains 15 residues. The CDR3 DNA follows: TGCGCCAGCAGCCCATATGGGATTCGGGGCTACGAGCAGTACTTC. This codes for CASSPYGIRGYEQYF.

V usage is TRBV28 and J usage is TRBJ2-1; no clear D gene. The CDR3 totals 13 residues. Germline V gene data show CDR1 as MDHEN and CDR2 as SYDVKM. V gave up 5 bases and J gave up 6 bases, with 11 bases separating them. The CDR3 sequence is CASSPGYSNEQFF. In DNA form, the CDR3 reads TGTGCCAGCAGTCCTGGCTACAGCAATGAGCAGTTCTTC.

The CDR3 nucleotides are TGTGCCAGCAGTGAATCGGGACATAACTACGAGCAGTACTTC. This sequence encodes CASSESGHNYEQYF. V usage is TRBV6-1 and J usage is TRBJ2-7, with D possibly matching TRBD1 (6 bases). The length of the CDR3 is 14 residues. CDR1 MNHNS and CDR2 SASEGT come from the germline V gene. V shed 2 bases and J shed 3 bases, with 11 bases lying between them.

This chain links TRBV7-9 with TRBJ2-7; 9 bases match TRBD1. After removal of 1 base from V and 3 bases from J, the junction contained 13 bases not matched to a gene. Germline V gene sequence: CDR1 SEHNR, CDR2 FQNEAQ (reference sequence). The length of the CDR3 is 18 residues. CDR3 sequence (DNA): TGTGCCAGCAGCTTAGGTAACAGGGGGCGCGATACCCACTACGAGCAGTACTTC. This codes for CASSLGNRGRDTHYEQYF.